A single sample gave rise to the 14 T cell receptor beta chains below, sequenced in a study of OX40 agonist ivuxolimab in advanced cancers. Here immunoSEQ multiplex PCR was the method, and the copy in TCRdb shows in-frame clones only, minus some. Altogether approximately 120,000 clones are present, 92% being singletons, with the ten largest covering roughly 0.8%. The source material was CD4+ or CD8+ T cells sorted from blood, sampled in a trial of the OX40 agonist ivuxolimab. All receptors derive from an adult with an advanced solid tumor such as melanoma, head and neck, liver or kidney cancer.

This chain connects TRBV6-5 to TRBJ2-1, with D maybe TRBD2 (5 bases). The germline V gene has CDR1 MNHEY and CDR2 SVGAGI. V was cut by 6 bases and J by 6 bases, with 18 bases left in between. The CDR3 is 15 residues long. CDR3: CASSRWEFTTNEQFF. The CDR3 DNA follows: TGTGCCAGCAGCCGCTGGGAGTTCACCACCAATGAGCAGTTCTTC.

The genes are TRBV7-2 and TRBJ1-2; 8 bases map to TRBD1. CDR1 SGHTA and CDR2 FQGNSA come from the germline V gene. This CDR3 is 14 amino acids long. The V and J ends lost 5 bases and 10 bases, in that order; junction bases with no gene match: 12. This CDR3 reads CASSPMDRDKAYTF. The CDR3 DNA sequence: TGTGCCAGCAGCCCGATGGACAGGGATAAGGCCTACACCTTC.

The chain is built from TRBV2 and TRBJ1-1; D not certain. Germline values: CDR1 SNHLY, CDR2 FYNNEI. V was shortened by 6 bases and J by 1 base, with 9 bases between the two germline ends. CDR3 length: 13 residues. The CDR3 coding sequence is TGTGCCAGCAGAGGTAGGCAGAACACTGAAGCTTTCTTT. It yields the protein CASRGRQNTEAFF.

This clone was detected once. The V call is TRBV6-6, the J call TRBJ2-7; perhaps TRBD1 as D (7 bases). Germline V gene sequence: CDR1 MNHNY, CDR2 SVGAGI (reference sequence). The V and J ends lost 0 bases and 4 bases respectively, with 13 bases between them. The CDR3 spans 15 residues. The CDR3 region has the DNA TGTGCCAGCAGTTACTCCCCCCAGGGGGGATACGAGCAGTACTTC. It yields the protein CASSYSPQGGYEQYF.

This chain connects TRBV20-1 to TRBJ2-7, with 7 bases identical to TRBD1. CDR3 length: 11 residues. Germline CDR1 reads DFQATT; CDR2 reads SNEGSKA (reference sequence). Unmatched junction bases numbered 1, after V lost 5 bases and J lost 3 bases. The CDR3 loop is CSAGTDYEQYF. Here the CDR3 DNA reads TGCAGTGCTGGGACAGACTACGAGCAGTACTTC.

The chain has TRBV28 and TRBJ1-4, with TRBD1 matching over 7 bases. The ends lost 5 bases at V and 5 bases at J; junction bases unmatched: 5. Germline values: CDR1 MDHEN, CDR2 SYDVKM. The CDR3 runs to 14 residues. The CDR3, as DNA: TGTGCCAGCAGTCCGGGGACAGTGAATGAAAAACTGTTTTTT. It yields the protein CASSPGTVNEKLFF.

The chain couples TRBV5-1 to TRBJ1-1; 7 bases match TRBD1. After removal of 9 bases from V and 4 bases from J, the junction contained 21 bases not matched to a gene. The CDR3 runs to 17 residues. Germline lookup yields CDR1 SGHRS and CDR2 YFSETQ. The DNA of the CDR3 is TGCGCCACAAAACCGGTAGGGGGCGCGGGCGAGAGCACTGAAGCTTTCTTT. This gives the protein CATKPVGGAGESTEAFF.

The J gene is TRBJ1-1, the V gene TRBV19, with 7 bases that match TRBD1. J lost 2 bases, V lost 5 bases, and 2 bases had no gene match. From germline, CDR1 is LNHDA and CDR2 SQIVND (reference sequence). The CDR3 has 13 residues. CDR3 DNA sequence: TGTGCCAGTAGTGACAGGGATAACACTGAAGCTTTCTTT. Amino acid sequence: CASSDRDNTEAFF. The variable domain in full, completed from reference TRBV19 and TRBJ1-1, reads DGGITQSPKYLFRKEGQNVTLSCEQNLNHDAMYWYRQDPGQGLRLIYYSQIVNDFQKGDIAEGYSVSREKKESFPLTVTSAQKNPTAFYLCASSDRDNTEAFFGQGTRLTVV.

This rearrangement joins TRBV5-6 to TRBJ1-5, with D possibly matching TRBD1 (6 bases). The CDR3 has 16 amino acids. Germline V gene sequence: CDR1 SGHDT, CDR2 YYEEEE. Trimming removed 3 bases at V and 4 bases at J, with 17 bases between. The CDR3 DNA sequence: TGTGCCAGCAGCTATTACAGGGAGGATCTGAATCAGCCCCAGCATTTT. Its translation is CASSYYREDLNQPQHF.

The chain recombines TRBV6-5 with TRBJ2-1; 12 nucleotides align to TRBD2. Trimming cost V 10 bases and J 7 bases; bases outside gene matches: 11. The CDR3 is 15 residues long. Germline CDR1 reads MNHEY; CDR2 reads SVGAGI. CDR3 coding DNA: TGTGCCACCCTCAAGCTAGCGGGAGGGGGTAATGAGCAGTTCTTC. Protein sequence: CATLKLAGGGNEQFF.

The chain carries TRBV4-1 and TRBJ2-7, with TRBD2 as a possible D gene (6 bases). The CDR3 contains 17 residues. CDR1 and CDR2 (germline): MGHRA, YSYEKL. Between the trimmed V and J ends, which lost 3 bases and 0 bases, there was a span of 18 bases. As DNA, the CDR3 is TGCGCCAGCAGCCAGCGCCACACACGGGAGACCTCCTACGAGCAGTACTTC. Its translation: CASSQRHTRETSYEQYF.

The CDR3 DNA reads TGTGCCAGCACCCGAGGACAGGGCACAGATACGCAGTATTTT. Its protein product is CASTRGQGTDTQYF. V and J are TRBV5-6 and TRBJ2-3; 7 nucleotides line up with TRBD1. The CDR3 runs 14 residues. The V gene's germline CDR1 is SGHDT and CDR2 YYEEEE. The V gene end was trimmed by 6 bases and the J gene end by 1 base; junction bases not matched to a gene: 5.

The chain links TRBV30 to TRBJ2-1; 7 bases map to TRBD2. The V and J ends lost 4 bases and 8 bases, in that order; junction bases with no gene match: 8. Germline V CDR1 and CDR2: GTSNPN, SVGIG (reference sequence). The CDR3 is 13 amino acids. The CDR3 DNA reads as TGTGCCTGGATTGGGAGGGAAGGGGATGAGCAGTTCTTC. This sequence encodes CAWIGREGDEQFF.

This clone has a single count. V gene TRBV9 combines with J gene TRBJ1-1; D is perhaps TRBD1 (5 bases). This CDR3 has 15 residues. V dropped 4 bases and J dropped 1 base, with 14 bases sitting between them. CDR1 is SGDLS, CDR2 YYNGEE, per germline. The CDR3 coding sequence is TGTGCCAGCAGCCCCCTCGGGCAGGGGAACACTGAAGCTTTCTTT. It encodes CASSPLGQGNTEAFF.